The 2 T cell receptor beta chains below come from one sample, sequenced in a study of technical replicates of blood from several donors. TCRdb keeps only in-frame clones here, not all; method: immunoSEQ multiplex PCR. The table lists more than 90,000 clones, nearly 97% of them singletons. The source material was T cells isolated from PBMCs. The receptors derive from a human donor in good health.

This chain uses TRBV19 with TRBJ2-4; 8 bases agree with TRBD2. Trimming took 5 bases from V and 0 from J; bases not matched to a gene: 12. The CDR3 has 18 residues. Germline V lookup: CDR1 LNHDA, CDR2 SQIVND (reference sequence). The CDR3 nucleotides are TGTGCCAGTAGTCCGGTGCCCGGGGGGGATGTAGCCAAAAACATTCAGTACTTC. Its translation is CASSPVPGGDVAKNIQYF.

The CDR3 DNA is TGTGCCAGCAGTAGCCCCGGGGCAGGGGATAACTATGGCTACACCTTC. Protein: CASSSPGAGDNYGYTF. The J gene is TRBJ1-2, the V gene TRBV28; a weak D match, TRBD1 (6 bases). Trimming cost V 5 bases and J 1 base, with 17 bases left between them. The length of the CDR3 is 16 residues. Germline V gives CDR1 MDHEN, CDR2 SYDVKM.